The entry that follows covers one T cell receptor (beta chain) sequence. The sample comes from a study of blood T cell repertoires in COVID-19. Overall study context: Acute and convalescent COVID-19 specimens originated in the United States, Italy and Spain. T cells, B-cell-depleted T cells, or PBMCs supplied cDNA or gDNA.

The CDR3 extends over 16 amino acids. Per the germline V gene, CDR1 is SNHLY and CDR2 is FYNNEI. V gave up 4 bases and J gave up 0 bases, with 12 bases separating them. Original analysis: Researchers report that nucleated cell counts were estimated from reference gene primer amplification. The assay was immunoSEQ multiplex PCR, and TCRdb's table has in-frame clones only and misses some. Clone size and V and J calls were adopted from that table, with D and trimming inferred from the DNA. The sample includes under 55,000 clones, roughly 86% of them seen just once. The sample comprised peripheral blood. The clonotype originates from a man aged 35 to 55 with active COVID-19. The V gene is TRBV2, the J gene TRBJ1-4; no clear D gene. The CDR3 loop reads CASSVNADSTNEKLFF. CDR3 nucleotide sequence: TGTGCCAGCAGTGTCAACGCAGACTCAACTAATGAAAAACTGTTTTTT.